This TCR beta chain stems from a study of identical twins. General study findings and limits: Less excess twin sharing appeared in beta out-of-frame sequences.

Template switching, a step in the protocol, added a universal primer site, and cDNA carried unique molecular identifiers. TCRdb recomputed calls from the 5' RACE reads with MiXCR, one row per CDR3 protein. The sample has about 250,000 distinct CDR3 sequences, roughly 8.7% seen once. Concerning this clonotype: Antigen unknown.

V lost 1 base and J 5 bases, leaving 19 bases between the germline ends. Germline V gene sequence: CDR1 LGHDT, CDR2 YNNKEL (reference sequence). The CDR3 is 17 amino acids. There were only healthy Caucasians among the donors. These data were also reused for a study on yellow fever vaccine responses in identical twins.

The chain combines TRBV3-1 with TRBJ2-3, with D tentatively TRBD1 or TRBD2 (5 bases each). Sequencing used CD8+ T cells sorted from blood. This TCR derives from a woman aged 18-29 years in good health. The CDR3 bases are TGTGCCAGCAGCCAAGTGGTAGGGGCCGTTCGGGGAGATACGCAGTATTTT. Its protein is CASSQVVGAVRGDTQYF.